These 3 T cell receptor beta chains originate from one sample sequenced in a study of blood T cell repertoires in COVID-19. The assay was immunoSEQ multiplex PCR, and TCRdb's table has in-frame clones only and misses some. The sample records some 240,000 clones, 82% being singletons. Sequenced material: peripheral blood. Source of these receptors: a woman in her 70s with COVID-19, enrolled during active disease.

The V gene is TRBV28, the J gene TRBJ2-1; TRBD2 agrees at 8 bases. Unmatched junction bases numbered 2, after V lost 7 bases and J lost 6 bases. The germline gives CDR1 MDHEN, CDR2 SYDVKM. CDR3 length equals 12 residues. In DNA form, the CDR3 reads TGTGCCAGCATTACTAGCGGCAATGAGCAGTTCTTC. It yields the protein CASITSGNEQFF.

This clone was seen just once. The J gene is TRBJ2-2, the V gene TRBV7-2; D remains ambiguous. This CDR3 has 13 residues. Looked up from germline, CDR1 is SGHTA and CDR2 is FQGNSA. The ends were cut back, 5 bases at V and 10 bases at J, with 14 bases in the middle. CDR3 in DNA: TGTGCCAGCAGCCTTAGAAGCGAGATGGAGCTGTTTTTT. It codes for CASSLRSEMELFF.

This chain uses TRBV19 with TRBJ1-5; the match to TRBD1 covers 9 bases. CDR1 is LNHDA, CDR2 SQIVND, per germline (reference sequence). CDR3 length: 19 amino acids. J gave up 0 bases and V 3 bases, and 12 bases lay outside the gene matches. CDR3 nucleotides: TGTGCCAGTAGTATGGACAGGGGAATCGGGATAGGTAGCAATCAGCCCCAGCATTTT. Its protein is CASSMDRGIGIGSNQPQHF. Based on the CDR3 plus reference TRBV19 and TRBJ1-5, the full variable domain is DGGITQSPKYLFRKEGQNVTLSCEQNLNHDAMYWYRQDPGQGLRLIYYSQIVNDFQKGDIAEGYSVSREKKESFPLTVTSAQKNPTAFYLCASSMDRGIGIGSNQPQHFGDGTRLSIL.